This TCR beta chain is drawn from a study of blood T cell repertoires in COVID-19 (dated by TCRdb to about 2020). Regarding the research as a whole: Collaborator samples came from the United States, Italy and Spain and covered acute and convalescent phases of COVID-19. The prospective study material was composed of cDNA or gDNA derived from T cells, B-cell-depleted T cells, or PBMCs. Subjects who had been exposed to COVID-19, were actively infected with it, or had recovered from it provided the deeply sampled blood TCRbeta repertoires that made up the dataset. The repertoires were released in a freely available public database meant as a resource for research on the immune response to SARS-CoV-2. The samples were drawn from the first 160 participants of the ongoing ImmuneRACE study and from 1,254 subjects provided by 6 global collaborators. Sample metadata almost always included a de-identified subject ID, COVID-19 status, age in years and sex. Where available, HLA class I and class II types were obtained from metadata supplied by the sample provider rather than from assay-based typing. Broad study findings and their caveats: Clinical and demographic metadata were provided uncurated, with the amount varying by source and participant.

TCRbeta CDR3 regions were amplified from genomic DNA by means of the immunoSEQ Assay, a bias-controlled multiplex PCR. In the paper's pipeline: The number of nucleated cells in each sample was estimated from the amplification of reference gene primers within the assay. To quantify the absolute abundance of each unique TCRbeta CDR3 rearrangement, sequence reads were collapsed and filtered. For each sample, productive Simpson clonality was calculated by taking the square root of Simpson's diversity index across productive rearrangements. TCRdb took over this immuneACCESS table, retaining in-frame rearrangements with V and J assigned. Such tables are incomplete; in checked studies, under half of the missing clones stem from an unresolved V gene, and the remainder is unexplained. Clone size and V and J calls were adopted from that table, with D and trimming inferred from the DNA. This sample gives around 48,000 clones in total; around nine tenths of them show up just once. The leading ten clones occupy roughly 15% of the sample.

Whole blood was collected in K2EDTA tubes by collaborating institutions according to the institutions' own protocols. Collaborator samples were shipped for TCRbeta analysis as frozen whole blood, isolated PBMCs, or DNA extracted from either sample type. With respect to this clone: What this receptor recognizes is not known. No much larger clone exists at a distance of one base, and base qualities are not known.

The cysteine opens and the phenylalanine closes a CDR3 of 10 amino acids. CDR3 DNA is the only sequence kept; it has 30 bases, read in frame from the first base. Trimming removed 4 bases from V and 6 bases from J, leaving 7 bases between the germline ends. CDR1 DFQATT and CDR2 SNEGSKA are derived from the germline V gene (reference sequence). Sequenced material: peripheral blood. This clonotype was sampled from a man in his sixties with active or convalescent COVID-19. The V and J genes are TRBV20-1 and TRBJ2-7, with the D gene too uncertain to name. Here is the DNA: TGCAGTGCTACCTACGGCGAGCAGTACTTC. Translated, it gives CSATYGEQYF.